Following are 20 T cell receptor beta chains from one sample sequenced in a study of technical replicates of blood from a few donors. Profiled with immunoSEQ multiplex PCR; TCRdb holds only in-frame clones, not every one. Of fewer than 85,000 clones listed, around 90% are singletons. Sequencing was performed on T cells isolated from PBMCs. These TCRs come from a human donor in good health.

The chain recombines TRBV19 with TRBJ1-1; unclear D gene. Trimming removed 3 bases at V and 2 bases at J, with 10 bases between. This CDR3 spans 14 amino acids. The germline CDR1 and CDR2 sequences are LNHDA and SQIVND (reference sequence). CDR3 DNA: TGTGCCAGTAGTATCCAAGCGCGAAACACTGAAGCTTTCTTT. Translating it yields CASSIQARNTEAFF.

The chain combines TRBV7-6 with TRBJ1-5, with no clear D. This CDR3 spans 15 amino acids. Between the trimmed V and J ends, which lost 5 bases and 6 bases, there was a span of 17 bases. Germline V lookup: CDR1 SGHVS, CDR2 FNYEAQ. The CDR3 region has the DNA TGTGCCAGCAGCCCAACTCCGGGGAGGAGTCAGCCCCAGCATTTT. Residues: CASSPTPGRSQPQHF.

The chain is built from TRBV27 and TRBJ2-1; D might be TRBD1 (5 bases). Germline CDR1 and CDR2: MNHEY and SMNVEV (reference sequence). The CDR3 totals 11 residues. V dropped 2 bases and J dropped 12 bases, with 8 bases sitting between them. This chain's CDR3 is CASSLGRGQFF. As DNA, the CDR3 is TGTGCCAGCAGTTTAGGAAGGGGGCAGTTCTTC.

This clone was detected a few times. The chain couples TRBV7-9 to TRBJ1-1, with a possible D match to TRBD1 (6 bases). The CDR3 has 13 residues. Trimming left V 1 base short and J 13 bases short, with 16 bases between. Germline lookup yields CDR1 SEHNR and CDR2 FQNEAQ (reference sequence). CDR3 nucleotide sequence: TGTGCCAGCAGCTTAGTCGGACAGCCCGGGGTTTTCTTT. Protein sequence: CASSLVGQPGVFF.

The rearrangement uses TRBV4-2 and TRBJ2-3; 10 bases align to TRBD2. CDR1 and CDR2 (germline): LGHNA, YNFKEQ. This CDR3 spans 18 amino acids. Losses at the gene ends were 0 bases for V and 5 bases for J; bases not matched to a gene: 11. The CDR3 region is CASSQETILAGVQDTQYF. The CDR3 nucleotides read TGTGCCAGCAGCCAAGAAACGATCCTAGCGGGAGTCCAAGATACGCAGTATTTT.

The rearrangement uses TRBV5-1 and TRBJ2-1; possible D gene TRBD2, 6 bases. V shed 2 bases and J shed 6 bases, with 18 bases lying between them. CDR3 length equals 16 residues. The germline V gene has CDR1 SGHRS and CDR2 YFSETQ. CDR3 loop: CASSFFLEGGSNEQFF. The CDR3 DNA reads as TGCGCCAGCAGCTTTTTTCTGGAGGGAGGTTCCAATGAGCAGTTCTTC.

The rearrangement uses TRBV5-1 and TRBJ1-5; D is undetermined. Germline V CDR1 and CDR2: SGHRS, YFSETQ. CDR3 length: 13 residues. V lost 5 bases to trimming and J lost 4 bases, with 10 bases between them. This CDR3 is CASRFGSNQPQHF. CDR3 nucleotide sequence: TGCGCCAGCAGATTCGGTTCGAATCAGCCCCAGCATTTT.

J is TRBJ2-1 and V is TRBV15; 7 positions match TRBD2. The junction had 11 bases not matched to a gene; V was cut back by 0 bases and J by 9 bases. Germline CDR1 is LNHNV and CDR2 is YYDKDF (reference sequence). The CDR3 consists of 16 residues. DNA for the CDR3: TGTGCCACCAGCAGAGACCTGGGGGGGAATAGAGGTGAGCAGTTCTTC. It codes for CATSRDLGGNRGEQFF.

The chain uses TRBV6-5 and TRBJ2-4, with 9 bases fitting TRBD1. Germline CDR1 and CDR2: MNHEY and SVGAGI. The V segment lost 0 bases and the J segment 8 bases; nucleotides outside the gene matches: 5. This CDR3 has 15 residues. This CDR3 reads CASSYSGTGKDIQYF. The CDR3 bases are TGTGCCAGCAGTTACTCGGGGACAGGGAAGGACATTCAGTACTTC.

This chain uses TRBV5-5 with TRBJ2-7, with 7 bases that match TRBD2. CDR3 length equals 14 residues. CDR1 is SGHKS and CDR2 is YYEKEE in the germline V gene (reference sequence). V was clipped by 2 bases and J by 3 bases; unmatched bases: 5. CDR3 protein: CASSLPAGFYEQYF. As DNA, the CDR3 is TGTGCCAGCAGCTTACCAGCGGGATTCTACGAGCAGTACTTC.

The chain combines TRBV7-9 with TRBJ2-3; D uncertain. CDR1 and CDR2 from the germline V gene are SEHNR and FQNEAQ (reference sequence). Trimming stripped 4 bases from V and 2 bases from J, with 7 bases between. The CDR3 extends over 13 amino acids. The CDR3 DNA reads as TGTGCCAGCAGCTCCCTTTTCACAGATACGCAGTATTTT. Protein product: CASSSLFTDTQYF.

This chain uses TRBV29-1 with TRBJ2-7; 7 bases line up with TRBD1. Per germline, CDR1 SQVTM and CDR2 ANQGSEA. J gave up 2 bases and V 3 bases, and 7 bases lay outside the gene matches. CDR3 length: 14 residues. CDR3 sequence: CSVELRDSAYEQYF. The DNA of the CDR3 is TGCAGCGTTGAGTTGAGGGACAGTGCCTACGAGCAGTACTTC.

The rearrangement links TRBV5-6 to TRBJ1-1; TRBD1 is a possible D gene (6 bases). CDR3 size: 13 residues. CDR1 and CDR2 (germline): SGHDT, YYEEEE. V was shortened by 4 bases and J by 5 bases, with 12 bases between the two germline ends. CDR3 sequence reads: CASSQGGGTEAFF. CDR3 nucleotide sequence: TGTGCCAGCAGCCAAGGGGGGGGTACTGAAGCTTTCTTT.

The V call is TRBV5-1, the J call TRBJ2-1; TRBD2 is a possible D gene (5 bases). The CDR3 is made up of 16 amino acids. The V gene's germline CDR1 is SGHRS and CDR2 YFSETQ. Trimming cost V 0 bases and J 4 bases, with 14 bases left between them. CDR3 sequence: CASSLDVGVGYNEQFF. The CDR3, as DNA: TGCGCCAGCAGCTTGGATGTGGGAGTAGGGTACAATGAGCAGTTCTTC.

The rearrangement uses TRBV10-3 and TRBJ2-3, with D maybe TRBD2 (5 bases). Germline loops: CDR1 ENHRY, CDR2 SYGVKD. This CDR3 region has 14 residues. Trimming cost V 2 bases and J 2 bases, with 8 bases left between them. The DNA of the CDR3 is TGTGCCATCAGTGAGGGACTGACCACAGATACGCAGTATTTT. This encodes CAISEGLTTDTQYF.

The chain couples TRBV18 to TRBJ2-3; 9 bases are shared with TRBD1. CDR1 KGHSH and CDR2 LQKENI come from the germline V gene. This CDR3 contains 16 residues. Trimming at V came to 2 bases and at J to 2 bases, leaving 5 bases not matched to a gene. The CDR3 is CASSPRQGVHTDTQYF. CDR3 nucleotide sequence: TGTGCCAGCTCACCAAGACAGGGGGTTCACACAGATACGCAGTATTTT.

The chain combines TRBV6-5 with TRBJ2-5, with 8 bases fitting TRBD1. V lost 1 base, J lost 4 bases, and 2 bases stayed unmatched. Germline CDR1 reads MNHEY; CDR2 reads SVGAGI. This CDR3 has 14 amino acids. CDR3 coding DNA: TGTGCCAGCAGTTACTTGGACAGGGTAGAGACCCAGTACTTC. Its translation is CASSYLDRVETQYF.

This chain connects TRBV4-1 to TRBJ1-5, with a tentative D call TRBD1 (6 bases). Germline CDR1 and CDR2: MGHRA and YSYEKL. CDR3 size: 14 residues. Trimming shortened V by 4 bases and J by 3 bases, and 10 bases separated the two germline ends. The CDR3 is CASSRDTYNQPQHF. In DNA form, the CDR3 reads TGCGCCAGCAGCCGGGACACCTACAATCAGCCCCAGCATTTT.

The CDR3 loop reads CSVGAGMGSFF. CDR3 DNA: TGCAGCGTTGGGGCAGGGATGGGGTCTTTCTTT. The V and J genes are TRBV29-1 and TRBJ1-1; possible D gene TRBD1, 5 bases. Trimming left V 4 bases short and J 12 bases short, with 15 bases between. The length of the CDR3 is 11 residues. The V gene's germline CDR1 is SQVTM and CDR2 ANQGSEA. Based on the CDR3 plus reference TRBV29-1 and TRBJ1-1, the full variable domain is SAVISQKPSRDICQRGTSLTIQCQVDSQVTMMFWYRQQPGQSLTLIATANQGSEATYESGFVIDKFPISRPNLTFSTLTVSNMSPEDSSIYLCSVGAGMGSFFGQGTRLTVV.

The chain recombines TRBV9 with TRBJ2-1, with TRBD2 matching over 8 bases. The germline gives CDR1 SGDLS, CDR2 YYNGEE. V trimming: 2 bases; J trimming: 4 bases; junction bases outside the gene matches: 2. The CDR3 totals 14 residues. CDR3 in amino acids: CASSVGGGYNEQFF. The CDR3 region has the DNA TGTGCCAGCAGCGTCGGGGGGGGTTACAATGAGCAGTTCTTC.